Following are 5 T cell receptor beta chains from one sample sequenced in a study of CD8 T cells in Susac syndrome (dated by TCRdb to the late 2010s). The library was produced with the immunoSEQ multiplex PCR assay. RNA was extracted using the RNeasy kit, and about 0.5 to 1 ug of the RNA was reverse transcribed with random hexamers. The raw public reads went through TCRdb reprocessing: fastp at Q25, MiXCR clone calling, in-frame beta chains kept. Entries are consolidated by CDR3 protein sequence, retaining the most common genes and DNA. The sample table records roughly 160,000 distinct CDR3 sequences; around 94% of these occur just once. Around 0.14% of the sample goes to the ten largest clones. Sample: CD4+ T cells from PBMCs. Receptor source: a human donor in good health.

The chain employs TRBV29-1 and TRBJ2-5; 7 bases are a match to TRBD2. The V gene's germline CDR1 is SQVTM and CDR2 ANQGSEA. The CDR3 length is 13 residues. V gave up 3 bases and J gave up 3 bases; unmatched junction bases: 4. DNA of the CDR3: TGCAGCGTTGATTCTCTAGCGGAAGAGACCCAGTACTTC. Translating gives CSVDSLAEETQYF.

The chain has TRBV20-1 and TRBJ2-1; no clear D. The germline CDR1 and CDR2 sequences are DFQATT and SNEGSKA (reference sequence). This CDR3 contains 12 residues. The V gene lost 2 bases and the J gene lost 6 bases, with 8 bases spanning the gap. In nucleotides, the CDR3 is TGCAGTGCTAGACAGTGGAGCAATGAGCAGTTCTTC. It is translated as CSARQWSNEQFF.

The chain recombines TRBV6-2 or TRBV6-3 with TRBJ2-2; D remains ambiguous. V was cut by 6 bases and J by 6 bases, with 11 bases left in between. Germline V CDR1 and CDR2: MNHEY, SVGEGT. The CDR3 spans 13 residues. This CDR3 is CASRLLVSGELFF. The CDR3 coding sequence is TGTGCCAGCAGATTGCTAGTATCCGGGGAGCTGTTTTTT.

CDR3 nucleotide sequence: TGTGCCAGCAGCTTGCGGGGGGTCTACAATGAGCAGTTCTTC. Residues: CASSLRGVYNEQFF. The chain has TRBV5-6 and TRBJ2-1; the match to TRBD2 covers 7 bases. This CDR3 region has 14 residues. V shed 1 base and J 3 bases; nucleotides not matched to a gene: 1. CDR1 SGHDT and CDR2 YYEEEE come from the germline V gene.

V and J are TRBV4-3 and TRBJ2-1, with TRBD2 identical over 11 bases. CDR1 and CDR2 from the germline V gene are LGHNA and YSLEER. V shed 0 bases and J 8 bases; nucleotides not matched to a gene: 12. This CDR3 has 18 amino acids. The CDR3 here is CASSQDYQTSGEMDEQFF. CDR3 in DNA: TGCGCCAGCAGCCAAGACTACCAGACTAGCGGGGAGATGGATGAGCAGTTCTTC.